This TCR beta chain emerged from a study of T cells in Graves' hyperthyroidism and ophthalmopathy. Germline CDR1 MGHRA, CDR2 YSYEKL. V was cut by 1 base and J by 0 bases, with 10 bases left in between. There are 16 residues in the CDR3. Amplification of TCR beta CDR3 regions was performed using RNA transcripts as template. Researchers ran a first-round RT-PCR on the TCR CDR3 using the HTBI primer set. TCRdb re-called the multiplex PCR reads through MiXCR, storing one row per CDR3 protein. The sample holds 300,000 to 450,000 distinct CDR3 sequences; about 15% are singletons and the top ten take around 19%.

The gene calls are TRBV4-1 and TRBJ2-4; D unclear. The sequencing sample was made of blood. The sequence came from a woman younger than 45 with Graves' ophthalmopathy. CDR3 nucleotide sequence: TGCGCCAGCAGCCAAGGGCTAATACTAGCCAAAAACATTCAGTACTTC. It translates to CASSQGLILAKNIQYF.